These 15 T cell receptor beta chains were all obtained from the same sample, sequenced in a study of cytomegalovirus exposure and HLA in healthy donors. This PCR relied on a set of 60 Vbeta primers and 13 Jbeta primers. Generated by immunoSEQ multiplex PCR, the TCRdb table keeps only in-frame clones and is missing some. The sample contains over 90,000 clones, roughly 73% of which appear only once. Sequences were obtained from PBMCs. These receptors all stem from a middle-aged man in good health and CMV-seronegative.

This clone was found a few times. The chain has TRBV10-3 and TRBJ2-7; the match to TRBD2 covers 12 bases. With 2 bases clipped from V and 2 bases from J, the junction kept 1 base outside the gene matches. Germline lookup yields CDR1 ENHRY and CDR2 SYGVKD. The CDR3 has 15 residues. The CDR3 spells CAISEGLAGTYEQYF. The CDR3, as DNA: TGTGCCATCAGTGAGGGACTAGCGGGGACCTACGAGCAGTACTTC.

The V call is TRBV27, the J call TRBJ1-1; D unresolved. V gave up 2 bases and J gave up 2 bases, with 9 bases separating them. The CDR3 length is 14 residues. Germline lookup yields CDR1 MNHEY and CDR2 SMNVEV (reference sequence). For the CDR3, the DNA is TGTGCCAGCAGTTTACTTGGGCTCAACACTGAAGCTTTCTTT. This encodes CASSLLGLNTEAFF.

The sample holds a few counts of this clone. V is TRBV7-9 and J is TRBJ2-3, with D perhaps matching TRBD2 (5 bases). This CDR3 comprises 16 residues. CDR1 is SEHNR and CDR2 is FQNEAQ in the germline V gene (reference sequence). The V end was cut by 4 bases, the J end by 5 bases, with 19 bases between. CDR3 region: CASSSFGLSGKDTQYF. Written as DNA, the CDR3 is TGTGCCAGCAGCTCCTTCGGACTCAGCGGTAAAGATACGCAGTATTTT.

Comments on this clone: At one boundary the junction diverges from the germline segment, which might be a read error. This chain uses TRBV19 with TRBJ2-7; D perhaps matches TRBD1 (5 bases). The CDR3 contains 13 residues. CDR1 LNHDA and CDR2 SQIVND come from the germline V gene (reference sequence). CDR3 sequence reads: CASSPRGMYGQYF. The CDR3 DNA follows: TGTGCCAGTAGTCCAAGGGGTATGTACGGGCAGTACTTC. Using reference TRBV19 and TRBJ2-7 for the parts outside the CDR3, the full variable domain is DGGITQSPKYLFRKEGQNVTLSCEQNLNHDAMYWYRQDPGQGLRLIYYSQIVNDFQKGDIAEGYSVSREKKESFPLTVTSAQKNPTAFYLCASSPRGMYGQYFGPGTRLTVT.

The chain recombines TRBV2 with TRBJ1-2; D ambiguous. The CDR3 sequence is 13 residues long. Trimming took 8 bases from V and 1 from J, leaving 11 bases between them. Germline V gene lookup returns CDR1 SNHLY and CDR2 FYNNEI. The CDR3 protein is CASDRLHNYGYTF. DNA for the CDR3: TGTGCCAGCGACCGACTGCATAACTATGGCTACACCTTC.

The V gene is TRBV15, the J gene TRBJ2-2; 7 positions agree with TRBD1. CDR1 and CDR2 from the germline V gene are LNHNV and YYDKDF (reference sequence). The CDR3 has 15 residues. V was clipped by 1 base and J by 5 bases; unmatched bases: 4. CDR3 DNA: TGTGCCACCAGCAGAGGGATACAGGGGACCGGGGAGCTGTTTTTT. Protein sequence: CATSRGIQGTGELFF.

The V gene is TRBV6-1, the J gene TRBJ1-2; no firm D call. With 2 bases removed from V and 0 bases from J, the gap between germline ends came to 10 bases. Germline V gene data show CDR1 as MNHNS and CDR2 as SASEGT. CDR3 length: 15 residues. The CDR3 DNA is TGTGCCAGCAGTGAACTGAGACACACTAACTATGGCTACACCTTC. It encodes CASSELRHTNYGYTF.

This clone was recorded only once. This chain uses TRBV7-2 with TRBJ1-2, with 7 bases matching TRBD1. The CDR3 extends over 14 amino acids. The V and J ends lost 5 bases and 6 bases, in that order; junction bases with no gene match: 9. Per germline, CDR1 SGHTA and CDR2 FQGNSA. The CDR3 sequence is CASSPRGTVNGYTF. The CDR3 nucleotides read TGTGCCAGCAGCCCCAGGGGGACAGTGAATGGCTACACCTTC.

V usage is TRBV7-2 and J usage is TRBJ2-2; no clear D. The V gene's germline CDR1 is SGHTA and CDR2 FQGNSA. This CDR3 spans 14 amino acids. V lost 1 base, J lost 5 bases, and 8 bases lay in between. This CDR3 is CASSLGGLTGELFF. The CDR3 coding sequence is TGTGCCAGCAGCTTAGGCGGTCTAACCGGGGAGCTGTTTTTT.

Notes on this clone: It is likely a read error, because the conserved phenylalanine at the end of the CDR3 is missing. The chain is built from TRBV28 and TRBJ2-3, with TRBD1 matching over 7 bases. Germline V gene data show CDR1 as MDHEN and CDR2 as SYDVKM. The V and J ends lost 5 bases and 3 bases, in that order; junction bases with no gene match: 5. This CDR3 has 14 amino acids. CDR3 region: CASSRQGSTDTQYV. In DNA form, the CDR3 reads TGTGCCAGCAGTCGACAGGGCTCTACAGATACGCAGTATGTT.

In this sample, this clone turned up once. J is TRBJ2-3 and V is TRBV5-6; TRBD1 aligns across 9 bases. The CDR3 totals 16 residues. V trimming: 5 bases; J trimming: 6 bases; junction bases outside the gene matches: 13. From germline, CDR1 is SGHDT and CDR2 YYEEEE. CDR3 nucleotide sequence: TGTGCCAGCAGGGAAACAGGGGGCGGACTTTCCGATACGCAGTATTTT. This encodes CASRETGGGLSDTQYF.

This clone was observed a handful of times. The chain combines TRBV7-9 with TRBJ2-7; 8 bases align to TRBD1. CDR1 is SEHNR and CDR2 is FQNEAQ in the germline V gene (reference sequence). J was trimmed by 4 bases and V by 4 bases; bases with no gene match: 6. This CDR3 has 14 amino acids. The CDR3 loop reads CASSSRTGRYEQYF. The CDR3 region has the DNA TGTGCCAGCAGCTCTCGGACAGGGCGGTACGAGCAGTACTTC.

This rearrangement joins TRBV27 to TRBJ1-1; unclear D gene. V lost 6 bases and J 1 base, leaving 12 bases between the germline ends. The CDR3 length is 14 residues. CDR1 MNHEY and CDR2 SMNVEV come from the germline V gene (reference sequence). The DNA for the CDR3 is TGTGCCAGCAGCCCCTTCGCCGGGAACACTGAAGCTTTCTTT. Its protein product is CASSPFAGNTEAFF.

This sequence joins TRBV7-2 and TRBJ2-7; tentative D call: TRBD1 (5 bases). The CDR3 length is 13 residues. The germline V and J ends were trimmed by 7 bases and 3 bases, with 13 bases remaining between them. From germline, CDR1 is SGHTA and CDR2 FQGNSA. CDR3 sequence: CASTHTTVYEQYF. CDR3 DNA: TGTGCCAGCACCCACACGACAGTCTACGAGCAGTACTTC.

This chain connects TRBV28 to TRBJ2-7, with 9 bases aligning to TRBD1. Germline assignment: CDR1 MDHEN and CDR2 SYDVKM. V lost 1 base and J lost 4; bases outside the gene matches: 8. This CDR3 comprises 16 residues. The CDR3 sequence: CASSLSATGGLYEQYF. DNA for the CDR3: TGTGCCAGCAGTTTATCCGCGACAGGGGGATTATACGAGCAGTACTTC.